The present T cell receptor beta chain was sequenced within a study of technical replicates of blood from a handful of donors. Assay used: immunoSEQ multiplex PCR; TCRdb lists only in-frame clones, some missing. The sample has 65,000 to 80,000 clones, 96% seen once. Germline values: CDR1 KGHSH, CDR2 LQKENI. The CDR3 runs to 15 residues. The V end was cut by 4 bases, the J end by 0 bases, with 13 bases between. The V and J genes are TRBV18 and TRBJ2-7, with D possibly being TRBD2 (5 bases). Sequencing was done on a sample of T cells isolated from PBMCs. The clonotype originates from a human donor in good health. DNA of the CDR3: TGTGCCAGCTCACTTTCTAGCTATAGCTCCTACGAGCAGTACTTC. Amino acid sequence: CASSLSSYSSYEQYF.